This T cell receptor (beta chain) was sequenced during a study of OX40 agonist ivuxolimab in advanced cancers. On the study more broadly: Ivuxolimab, which is an agonistic anti-OX40 (CD134) antibody, was administered to the patients. Recorded diagnoses for dose-escalation patients were hepatocellular carcinoma, melanoma, renal cell or head and neck cancer.

Study observations and caveats: Among T cells, CD8+ cells averaged more expanded clones than CD4+ cells. Antigen specificity remained undetermined for the expanded peripheral T cells.

The germline V and J ends were trimmed by 3 bases and 4 bases, with 6 bases remaining between them. This CDR3 contains 12 residues. The V gene's germline CDR1 is SGHAT and CDR2 FQNNGV. Comments on this clone: Its antigen is not identified.

Clones were read by immunoSEQ multiplex PCR, and TCRdb kept only the in-frame ones, dropping some. There are 25,000 to 30,000 clones in the sample; around 80% occur only once, and approximately 32% lies in the top ten. The chain uses TRBV11-2 and TRBJ1-1; possibly TRBD1 for D (5 bases). The sequence was collected from an adult with an advanced solid tumor such as melanoma, head and neck, liver or kidney cancer. The sequences come from CD4+ or CD8+ T cells sorted from blood, collected in a trial of the OX40 agonist ivuxolimab. The CDR3 spells CASSLGTTEAFF. In nucleotides, the CDR3 is TGTGCCAGCAGCTTGGGGACCACTGAAGCTTTCTTT.